This T cell receptor beta chain was captured in a study of blood T cell repertoires in COVID-19. In the study overall: Acute-phase and convalescent COVID-19 samples originated in the United States, Italy and Spain. From T cells, B-cell-depleted T cells, or PBMCs came the material, which was cDNA or gDNA.

In the original processing: Reference gene primers were amplified, and this amplification served to estimate nucleated cell counts. The protocol was immunoSEQ multiplex PCR, while the TCRdb copy is restricted to in-frame clones and leaves out a portion. V and J calls and clone size are given by that table; D and trimming were obtained from the DNA. The table records about 160,000 clones, around 90% of them present only once. This CDR3 has 16 residues. The ends lost 0 bases at V and 4 bases at J; junction bases unmatched: 5. CDR1 and CDR2 from the germline V gene are MGHRA and YSYEKL. This clone appeared a few times.

The rearrangement uses TRBV4-1 and TRBJ1-5, with TRBD1 matching 8 bases. Sequencing was carried out using peripheral blood. This sequence was found in a woman aged 60-75 years who had recovered from COVID-19. The CDR3 region has the DNA TGCGCCAGCAGCCAAGAGGGACAGGCTCGAAATCAGCCCCAGCATTTT. Amino acids: CASSQEGQARNQPQHF.